The entry below gives a single T cell receptor (beta chain) sequence along with its context. Antigen specificity is unknown. This specimen comes from a study of cytomegalovirus exposure and HLA in healthy donors. The J segment lost 3 bases and the V segment lost 1 base, leaving 3 bases of the junction unmatched. Germline lookup yields CDR1 LGHNA and CDR2 YSLEER. The CDR3 is 15 residues long. Primers: 60 Vbeta forward and 13 Jbeta reverse. Profiling relied on immunoSEQ multiplex PCR, and the TCRdb table lists in-frame clones only, not all of them. Of some 130,000 clones in the sample, roughly 84% were seen once. The study's findings and limits: On later analysis, the bulk of CMV-associated TCR beta chains appeared to be HLA-restricted.

The TCR was taken from a girl aged 2-15 years in good health and CMV-seronegative. Source material: PBMCs. This chain links TRBV4-3 with TRBJ2-5; 9 nucleotides line up with TRBD2. As DNA, the CDR3 is TGCGCCAGCAGCCAAGTTCCTAGCGGGGAAGAGACCCAGTACTTC. Amino acid sequence: CASSQVPSGEETQYF.